This TCR beta chain was documented in a study of blood T cell repertoires in COVID-19. Authors' processing steps: Reference gene primer amplification gave nucleated cell count estimates. TCRdb's copy holds only in-frame clones and misses some; the assay was immunoSEQ multiplex PCR. V, J and clone size derive from that table, while D and trimming were established from the DNA sequence. The sample consists of approximately 210,000 clones, about 88% of them appearing once. From germline, CDR1 is LNHNV and CDR2 YYDKDF (reference sequence). Trimming stripped 1 base from V and 4 bases from J, with 10 bases between. The CDR3 has 14 residues.

This TCR derives from a man aged 70 or older with acute or convalescent COVID-19. Material: peripheral blood. The V gene is TRBV15, the J gene TRBJ1-1; tentatively, D is TRBD1 (5 bases). The CDR3, as DNA: TGTGCCACCAGCAGAGCCGGGGGGATCACTGAAGCTTTCTTT. Amino acid sequence: CATSRAGGITEAFF.